This TCR beta chain emerged from a study of PD-1 blockade in classical Hodgkin lymphoma. Regarding time point: cycle 4 day 1 (C4D1), after about 6 weeks of nivolumab. Following autologous stem cell transplantation, relapse occurred in every patient, and exposure to brentuximab vedotin varied. Sequenced by immunoSEQ multiplex PCR; TCRdb stores in-frame clones only, minus some. The sample consists of tens of thousands of clones, around 80% of them appearing once. The CDR3 extends over 14 amino acids. Germline V lookup: CDR1 KGHSH, CDR2 LQKENI. V lost 0 bases and J lost 5, with 10 bases in between. This TCR was sampled from a human donor with classical Hodgkin lymphoma. The specimen was peripheral blood mononuclear cells (PBMCs), collected before the fourth cycle of nivolumab. The rearrangement links TRBV18 to TRBJ2-5; D ambiguous. In DNA form, the CDR3 reads TGTGCCAGCTCACCACCTGGGGTCAGGGAGACCCAGTACTTC. This gives the protein CASSPPGVRETQYF.